This T cell receptor (beta chain) emerged from a study of cytomegalovirus exposure and HLA in healthy donors. The PCR contained 60 Vbeta and 13 Jbeta primers. Clones were sequenced by immunoSEQ multiplex PCR, and TCRdb holds only the in-frame ones, with some missing. Its clone listing holds more than 95,000 clones. Trimming cost V 0 bases and J 4 bases; bases outside gene matches: 15. CDR3 length: 18 residues. Germline V gives CDR1 SQVTM, CDR2 ANQGSEA. The chain is built from TRBV29-1 and TRBJ1-2; 9 bases agree with TRBD1. The TCR comes from a man younger than 30 in good health and CMV-seronegative. The sequencing sample was made of PBMCs. CDR3 coding DNA: TGCAGCGTTGAAGACCCGGGACAGGGAGAAGGTCCGTCCTATGGCTACACCTTC. It is translated as CSVEDPGQGEGPSYGYTF.